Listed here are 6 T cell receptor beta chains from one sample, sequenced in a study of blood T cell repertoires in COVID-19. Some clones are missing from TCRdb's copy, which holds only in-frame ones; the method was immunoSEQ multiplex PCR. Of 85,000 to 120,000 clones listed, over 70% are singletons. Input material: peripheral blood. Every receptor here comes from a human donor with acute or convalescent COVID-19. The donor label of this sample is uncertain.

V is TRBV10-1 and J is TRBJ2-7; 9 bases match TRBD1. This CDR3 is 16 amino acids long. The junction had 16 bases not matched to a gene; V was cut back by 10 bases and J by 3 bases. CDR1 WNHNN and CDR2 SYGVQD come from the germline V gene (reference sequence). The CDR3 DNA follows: TGCGCCACCAGAATTATTGGGACAGGGTCGGTCTACGAGCAGTACGTC. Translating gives CATRIIGTGSVYEQYV.

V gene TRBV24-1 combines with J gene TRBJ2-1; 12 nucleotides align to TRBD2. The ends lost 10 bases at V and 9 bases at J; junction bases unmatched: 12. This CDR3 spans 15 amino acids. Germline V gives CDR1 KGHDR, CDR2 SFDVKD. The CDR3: CATNRTSGGTREQFF. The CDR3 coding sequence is TGTGCCACTAACCGAACTAGCGGGGGGACTCGTGAGCAGTTCTTC.

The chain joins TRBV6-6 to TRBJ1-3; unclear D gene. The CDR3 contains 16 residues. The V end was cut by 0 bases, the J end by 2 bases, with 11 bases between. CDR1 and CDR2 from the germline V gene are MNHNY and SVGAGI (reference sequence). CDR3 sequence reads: CASSYSSLRTGNTIYF. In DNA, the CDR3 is TGTGCCAGCAGTTACTCAAGCTTGAGGACTGGAAACACCATATATTTT.

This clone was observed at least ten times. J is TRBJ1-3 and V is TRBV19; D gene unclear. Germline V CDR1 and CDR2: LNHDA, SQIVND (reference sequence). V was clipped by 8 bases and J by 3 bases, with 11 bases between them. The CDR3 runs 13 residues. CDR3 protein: CASSRAGGNTIYF. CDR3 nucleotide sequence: TGTGCCAGTTCGAGAGCTGGTGGAAACACCATATATTTT. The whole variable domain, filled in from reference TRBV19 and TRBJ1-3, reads DGGITQSPKYLFRKEGQNVTLSCEQNLNHDAMYWYRQDPGQGLRLIYYSQIVNDFQKGDIAEGYSVSREKKESFPLTVTSAQKNPTAFYLCASSRAGGNTIYFGEGSWLTVV.

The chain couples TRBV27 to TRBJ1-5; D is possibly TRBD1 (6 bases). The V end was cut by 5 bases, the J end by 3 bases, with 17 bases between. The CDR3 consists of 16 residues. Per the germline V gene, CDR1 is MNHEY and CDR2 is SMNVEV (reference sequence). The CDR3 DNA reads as TGTGCCAGCAGTCTCCATCGGGACACATTCAATCAGCCCCAGCATTTT. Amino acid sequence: CASSLHRDTFNQPQHF.

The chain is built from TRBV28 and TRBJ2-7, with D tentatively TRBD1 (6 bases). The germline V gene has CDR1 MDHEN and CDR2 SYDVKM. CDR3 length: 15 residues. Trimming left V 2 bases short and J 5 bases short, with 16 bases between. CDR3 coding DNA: TGTGCCAGCAGTTTAAGGGGGACCCCGAGGGACGAGCAGTACGTC. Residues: CASSLRGTPRDEQYV.